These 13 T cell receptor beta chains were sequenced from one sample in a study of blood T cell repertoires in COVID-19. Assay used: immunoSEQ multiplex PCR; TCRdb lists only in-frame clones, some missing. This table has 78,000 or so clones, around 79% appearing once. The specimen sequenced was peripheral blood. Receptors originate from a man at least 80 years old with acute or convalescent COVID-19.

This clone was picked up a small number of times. CDR3 bases: TGTGCCAGCAGCCAGTTAGATTCTAACTATGGCTACACCTTC. This encodes CASSQLDSNYGYTF. The chain links TRBV3-1 (or the pseudogene TRBV3-2) to TRBJ1-2; D not resolved. This CDR3 is 14 amino acids long. In germline, CDR1 is LGHDT, CDR2 YNNKEL (reference sequence). V dropped 3 bases and J dropped 0 bases, with 8 bases sitting between them.

CDR3 in DNA: TGTGCCAGCAGCTTAGGTCCGTTTACAGGTGAAGCTTTCTTT. It translates to CASSLGPFTGEAFF. The chain combines TRBV7-2 with TRBJ1-1; D perhaps matches TRBD1 (5 bases). V dropped 1 base and J dropped 7 bases, with 13 bases sitting between them. The CDR3 covers 14 residues. Germline V lookup: CDR1 SGHTA, CDR2 FQGNSA.

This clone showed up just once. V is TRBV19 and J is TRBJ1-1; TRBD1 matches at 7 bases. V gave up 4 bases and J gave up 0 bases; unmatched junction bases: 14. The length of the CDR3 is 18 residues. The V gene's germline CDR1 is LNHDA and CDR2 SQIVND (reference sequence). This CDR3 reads CASSTRWAGGLLNTEAFF. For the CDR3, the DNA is TGTGCCAGTAGTACAAGGTGGGCAGGGGGGTTATTGAACACTGAAGCTTTCTTT.

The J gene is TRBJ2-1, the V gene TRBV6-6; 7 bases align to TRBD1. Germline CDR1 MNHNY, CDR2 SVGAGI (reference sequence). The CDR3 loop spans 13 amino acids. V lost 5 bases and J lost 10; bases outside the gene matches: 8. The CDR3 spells CASSASETGEQFF. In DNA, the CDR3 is TGTGCCAGCAGTGCGTCCGAGACAGGGGAGCAGTTCTTC.

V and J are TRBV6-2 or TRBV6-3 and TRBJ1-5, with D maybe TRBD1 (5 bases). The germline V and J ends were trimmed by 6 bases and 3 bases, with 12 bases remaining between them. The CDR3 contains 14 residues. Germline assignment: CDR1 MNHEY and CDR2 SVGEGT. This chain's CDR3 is CASRPDSLNQPQHF. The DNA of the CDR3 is TGTGCCAGCAGGCCTGACAGCCTCAATCAGCCCCAGCATTTT.

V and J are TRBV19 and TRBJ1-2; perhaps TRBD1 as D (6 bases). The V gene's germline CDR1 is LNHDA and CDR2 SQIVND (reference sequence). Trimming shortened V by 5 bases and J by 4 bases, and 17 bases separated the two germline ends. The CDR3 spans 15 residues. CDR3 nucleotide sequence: TGTGCCAGTAGTGCTCAGGGACAAACAACCTATGGCTACACCTTC. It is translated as CASSAQGQTTYGYTF.

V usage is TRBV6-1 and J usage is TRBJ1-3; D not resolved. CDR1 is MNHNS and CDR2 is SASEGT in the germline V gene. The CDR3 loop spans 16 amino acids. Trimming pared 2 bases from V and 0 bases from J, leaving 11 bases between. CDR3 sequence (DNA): TGTGCCAGCAGTGAATTTCGGGTGAGCTCTGGAAACACCATATATTTT. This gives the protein CASSEFRVSSGNTIYF.

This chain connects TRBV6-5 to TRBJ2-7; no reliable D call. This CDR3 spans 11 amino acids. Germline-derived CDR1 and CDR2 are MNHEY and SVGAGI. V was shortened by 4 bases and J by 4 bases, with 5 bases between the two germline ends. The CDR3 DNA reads TGTGCCAGCAGTTCCCAGTACGAGCAGTACTTC. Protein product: CASSSQYEQYF.

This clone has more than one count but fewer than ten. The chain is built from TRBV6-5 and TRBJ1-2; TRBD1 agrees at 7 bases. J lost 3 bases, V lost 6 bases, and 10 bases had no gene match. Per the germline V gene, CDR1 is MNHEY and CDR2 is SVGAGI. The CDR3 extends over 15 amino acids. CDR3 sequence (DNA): TGTGCCAGCAGGCCGGGGACAGCTCGACACTATGGCTACACCTTC. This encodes CASRPGTARHYGYTF.

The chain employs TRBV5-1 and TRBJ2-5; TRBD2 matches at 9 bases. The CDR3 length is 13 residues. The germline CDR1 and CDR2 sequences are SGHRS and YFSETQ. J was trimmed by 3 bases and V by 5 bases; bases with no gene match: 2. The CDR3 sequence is CASSVAGEETQYF. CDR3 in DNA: TGCGCCAGCAGTGTAGCGGGGGAAGAGACCCAGTACTTC. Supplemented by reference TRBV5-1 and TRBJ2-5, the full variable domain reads KAGVTQTPRYLIKTRGQQVTLSCSPISGHRSVSWYQQTPGQGLQFLFEYFSETQRNKGNFPGRFSGRQFSNSRSEMNVSTLELGDSALYLCASSVAGEETQYFGPGTRLLVL.

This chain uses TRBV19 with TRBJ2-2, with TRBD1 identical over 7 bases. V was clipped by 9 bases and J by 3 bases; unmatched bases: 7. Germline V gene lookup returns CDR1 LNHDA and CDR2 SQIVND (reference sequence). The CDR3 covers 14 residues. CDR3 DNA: TGTGCCAGCATCAAGGGGGCGGACACCGGGGAGCTGTTTTTT. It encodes CASIKGADTGELFF.

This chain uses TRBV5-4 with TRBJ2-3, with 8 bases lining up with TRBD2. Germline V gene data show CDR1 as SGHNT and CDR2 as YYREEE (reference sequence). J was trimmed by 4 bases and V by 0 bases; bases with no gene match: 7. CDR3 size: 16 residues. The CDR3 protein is CASSLDVSGGPDTQYF. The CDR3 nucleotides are TGTGCCAGCAGCTTGGATGTCTCGGGGGGGCCAGATACGCAGTATTTT.

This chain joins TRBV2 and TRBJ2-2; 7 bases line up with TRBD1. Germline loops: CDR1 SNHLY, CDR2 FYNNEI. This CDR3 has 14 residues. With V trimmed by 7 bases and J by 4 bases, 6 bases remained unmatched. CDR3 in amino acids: CASTRDRFTGELFF. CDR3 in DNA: TGTGCCAGCACGAGGGACAGATTCACCGGGGAGCTGTTTTTT. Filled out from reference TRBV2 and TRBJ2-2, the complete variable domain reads EPEVTQTPSHQVTQMGQEVILRCVPISNHLYFYWYRQILGQKVEFLVSFYNNEISEKSEIFDDQFSVERPDGSNFTLKIRSTKLEDSAMYFCASTRDRFTGELFFGEGSRLTVL.